These 14 T cell receptor beta chains were sequenced from one sample in a study of blood T cell repertoires in COVID-19. Sequencing was performed with immunoSEQ multiplex PCR; in TCRdb, only in-frame clones are kept and a portion is missing. Among 130,000 or so clones listed, about 86% were seen once. Sequencing was carried out using peripheral blood. Receptors were obtained from a woman aged 55-70 years with active or convalescent COVID-19.

The rearrangement links TRBV7-8 to TRBJ1-2, with D possibly TRBD1 on 5 matching bases. The CDR3 length is 16 residues. V was trimmed by 4 bases and J by 7 bases, leaving 22 bases between them. Germline loops: CDR1 SGHVS, CDR2 FQNEAQ. Written as DNA, the CDR3 is TGTGCCAGCAGCTCAACTTTCACCGTCGGGGGGGGTGGCTACACCTTC. Translation: CASSSTFTVGGGGYTF.

This clone was detected only a few times. The chain uses TRBV5-4 and TRBJ2-2; tentatively, D is TRBD2 (5 bases). The germline V and J ends were trimmed by 0 bases and 4 bases, with 10 bases remaining between them. The germline CDR1 and CDR2 sequences are SGHNT and YYREEE (reference sequence). This CDR3 has 15 amino acids. In DNA form, the CDR3 reads TGTGCCAGCAGCTTGGGTCTAGCAGTCACCGGGGAGCTGTTTTTT. It yields the protein CASSLGLAVTGELFF.

The V call is TRBV19, the J call TRBJ2-7; D is perhaps TRBD1 (6 bases). This CDR3 comprises 14 residues. CDR1 and CDR2 (germline): LNHDA, SQIVND (reference sequence). V shed 5 bases and J shed 2 bases, with 13 bases lying between them. The CDR3 spells CASSALGAPYEQYF. DNA of the CDR3: TGTGCCAGTAGTGCCCTGGGGGCCCCCTACGAGCAGTACTTC. Using reference TRBV19 and TRBJ2-7 for the parts outside the CDR3, the full variable domain is DGGITQSPKYLFRKEGQNVTLSCEQNLNHDAMYWYRQDPGQGLRLIYYSQIVNDFQKGDIAEGYSVSREKKESFPLTVTSAQKNPTAFYLCASSALGAPYEQYFGPGTRLTVT.

As to this clone: An end of the junction does not agree with germline; a read error may underlie this. The chain couples TRBV5-1 to TRBJ2-7, with TRBD1 matching 8 bases. The CDR3 is made up of 12 amino acids. The germline CDR1 and CDR2 sequences are SGHRS and YFSETQ. CDR3: CASSLSGTGALF. Here the CDR3 DNA reads TGCGCCAGCAGCTTGAGTGGGACAGGAGCGCTTTTC.

V usage is TRBV5-1 and J usage is TRBJ2-1, with TRBD1 identical over 8 bases. In germline, CDR1 is SGHRS, CDR2 YFSETQ. V lost 0 bases to trimming and J lost 5 bases; unmatched junction nucleotides: 4. The CDR3 length is 15 residues. CDR3 residues: CASSLVQGANNEQFF. The DNA of the CDR3 is TGCGCCAGCAGCTTGGTCCAGGGGGCTAACAATGAGCAGTTCTTC.

V and J are TRBV12-3 or TRBV12-4 and TRBJ2-7; D not certain. CDR3 size: 12 residues. Trimming shortened V by 5 bases and J by 8 bases, and 13 bases separated the two germline ends. The CDR3 sequence is CASSLGQVQQYF. The CDR3 DNA reads as TGTGCCAGCAGTCTTGGGCAGGTTCAGCAGTACTTC.

V gene TRBV28 combines with J gene TRBJ1-1; D perhaps matches TRBD1 (5 bases). Looked up from germline, CDR1 is MDHEN and CDR2 is SYDVKM. CDR3 length equals 15 residues. V was cut by 6 bases and J by 10 bases, with 24 bases left in between. The CDR3 DNA reads TGTGCCAGCAGCTCCGGGGGTGGGGCAACTGGTAGAGCTTTCTTT. Protein: CASSSGGGATGRAFF.

This clone was counted once. The V gene is TRBV5-1, the J gene TRBJ2-1; D is possibly TRBD1 (6 bases). Trimming shortened V by 0 bases and J by 7 bases, and 8 bases separated the two germline ends. CDR1 SGHRS and CDR2 YFSETQ come from the germline V gene. This CDR3 is 13 amino acids long. The CDR3 DNA follows: TGCGCCAGCAGCTTGGACAGGGTGAATGAGCAGTTCTTC. Translated: CASSLDRVNEQFF.

A single count supports this clone. The chain joins TRBV7-9 to TRBJ1-1, with 7 bases that match TRBD1. V trimming: 4 bases; J trimming: 6 bases; junction bases outside the gene matches: 11. The CDR3 loop spans 15 amino acids. CDR1 is SEHNR, CDR2 FQNEAQ, per germline (reference sequence). DNA for the CDR3: TGTGCCAGCAGCTCAAACCGACAGGGATTGCCTGAAGCTTTCTTT. It translates to CASSSNRQGLPEAFF.

This chain's CDR3 is CASSLSSGGSTSIYNEQFF. CDR3 sequence (DNA): TGCGCCAGCAGCTTATCTAGCGGGGGGTCAACGTCGATTTACAATGAGCAGTTCTTC. This chain connects TRBV5-1 to TRBJ2-1; 11 bases are a match to TRBD2. The CDR3 sequence is 19 residues long. Germline CDR1 reads SGHRS; CDR2 reads YFSETQ. The V gene end was trimmed by 2 bases and the J gene end by 4 bases; junction bases not matched to a gene: 14.

This clone was counted at least ten times. The chain joins TRBV7-3 to TRBJ2-1; 13 bases align to TRBD2. The CDR3 length is 15 residues. CDR1 is SGHTA, CDR2 FQGTGA, per germline. The trim removed 5 bases at V and 10 bases at J, leaving 8 bases unmatched. DNA of the CDR3: TGTGCCAGCAGCCGACTAGCGGGGGGCACTAGCGAGCAGTTCTTC. It yields the protein CASSRLAGGTSEQFF.

The V gene is TRBV28, the J gene TRBJ1-4; D unclear. This CDR3 region has 12 residues. The germline V gene encodes CDR1 MDHEN and CDR2 SYDVKM. CDR3 amino acids: CAANSRNEKLFF. CDR3 bases: TGTGCTGCCAATTCGCGAAATGAAAAACTGTTTTTT.

The V gene is TRBV6-5, the J gene TRBJ1-6; 7 bases fit TRBD1. The CDR3 has 15 residues. Germline CDR1 and CDR2: MNHEY and SVGAGI. Trimming at V came to 5 bases and at J to 3 bases, leaving 4 bases not matched to a gene. CDR3 nucleotide sequence: TGTGCCAGCAGTCTCGGGACAGACTATAATTCACCCCTCCACTTT. Amino acid sequence: CASSLGTDYNSPLHF.

This clone was seen more than once but under ten times. The chain recombines TRBV27 with TRBJ2-7, with D unclear. CDR1 is MNHEY, CDR2 SMNVEV, per germline (reference sequence). There are 13 residues in the CDR3. V gave up 5 bases and J gave up 4 bases, with 12 bases separating them. The CDR3 is CASSLAPHYEQYF. The CDR3 region has the DNA TGTGCCAGCAGTCTCGCACCACATTACGAGCAGTACTTC.